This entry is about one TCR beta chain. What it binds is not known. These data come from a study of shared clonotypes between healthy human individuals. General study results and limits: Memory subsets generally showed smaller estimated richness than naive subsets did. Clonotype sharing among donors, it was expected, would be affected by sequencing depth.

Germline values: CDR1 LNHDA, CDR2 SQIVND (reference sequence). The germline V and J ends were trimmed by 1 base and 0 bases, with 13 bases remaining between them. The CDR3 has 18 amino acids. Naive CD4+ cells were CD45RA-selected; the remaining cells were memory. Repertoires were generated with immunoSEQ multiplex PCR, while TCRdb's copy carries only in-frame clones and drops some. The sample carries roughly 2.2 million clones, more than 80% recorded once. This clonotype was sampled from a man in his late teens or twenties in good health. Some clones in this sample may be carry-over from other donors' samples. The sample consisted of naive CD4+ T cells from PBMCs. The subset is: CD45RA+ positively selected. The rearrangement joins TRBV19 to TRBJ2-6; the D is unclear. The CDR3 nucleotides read TGTGCCAGTAGTATAGCCTTATTCATAAGCTCTGGGGCCAACGTCCTGACTTTC. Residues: CASSIALFISSGANVLTF.